The clone carrying this T cell receptor beta chain has more than one count but fewer than ten. TCRdb called the 5' RACE reads again in MiXCR, with one record for every CDR3 protein. The table has about 450,000 distinct CDR3 sequences, less than 20% seen once; the top ten hold about 12%. The source of the sample is a study of identical twins. Trimming removed 5 bases at V and 4 bases at J, with 21 bases between. This CDR3 comprises 17 residues. Germline CDR1 MNHEY, CDR2 SVGEGT. Sequencing was performed on naive T cells sorted from blood. V and J are TRBV6-2 or TRBV6-3 and TRBJ1-3; TRBD1 might be the D (6 bases). This receptor was identified in a man aged 50-60 years in good health. In nucleotides, the CDR3 is TGTGCCAGCAGTCCGAAACAGGGATCGTTTTTCGGAAACACCATATATTTT. Translated, it gives CASSPKQGSFFGNTIYF.